This TCR beta chain stems from a study of T cell changes during pregnancy in multiple sclerosis. Generated by immunoSEQ multiplex PCR, the TCRdb table keeps only in-frame clones and is missing some. Of about 40,000 clones in the sample, 90% to 95% were seen once. From germline, CDR1 is SGHDN and CDR2 FVKESK. This CDR3 spans 18 amino acids. V dropped 4 bases and J dropped 5 bases, with 25 bases sitting between them. Source: CD8+ T cells from peripheral blood mononuclear cells, taken before pregnancy. The chain links TRBV14 to TRBJ2-3; D ambiguous. The sequence was collected from a female donor with multiple sclerosis, enrolled in a pregnancy study. CDR3 loop: CASSPTGSAALRRDTQYF. CDR3 nucleotides: TGTGCCAGCAGCCCCACCGGGTCCGCAGCCCTGAGGCGAGATACGCAGTATTTT.